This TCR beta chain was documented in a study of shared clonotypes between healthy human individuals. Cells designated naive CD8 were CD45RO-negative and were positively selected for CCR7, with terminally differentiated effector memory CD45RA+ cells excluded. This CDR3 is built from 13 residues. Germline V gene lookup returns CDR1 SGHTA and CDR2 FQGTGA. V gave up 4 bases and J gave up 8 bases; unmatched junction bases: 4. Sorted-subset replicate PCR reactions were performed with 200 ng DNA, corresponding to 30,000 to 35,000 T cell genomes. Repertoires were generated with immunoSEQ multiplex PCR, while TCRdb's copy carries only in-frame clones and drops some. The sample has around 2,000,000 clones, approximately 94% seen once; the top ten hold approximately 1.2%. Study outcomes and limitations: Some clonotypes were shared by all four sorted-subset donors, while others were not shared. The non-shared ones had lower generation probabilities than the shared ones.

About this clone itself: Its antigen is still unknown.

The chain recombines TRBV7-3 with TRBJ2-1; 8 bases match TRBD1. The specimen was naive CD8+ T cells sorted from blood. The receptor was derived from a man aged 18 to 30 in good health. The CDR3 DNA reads TGTGCCAGCAGCTCGACAGGGGCGGATGAGCAGTTCTTC. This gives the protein CASSSTGADEQFF.